This TCR beta chain stems from a study of T cell responses to AZD1222 COVID-19 vaccine (TCRdb year 2021). For context, the study as a whole: A total of around 240 trial participants underwent TCR sequencing, of whom roughly 210 received two doses of AZD1222 and some 25 received two doses of the MenACWY control vaccine. Trial participants were enrolled into age subgroups of 18-55, 56-69 and 70-plus years, which contained about 150, 27 and 61 TCR-sequenced participants, respectively.

Read against the paper, the sample's time point label means: baseline before first vaccination. This specimen's treatment or condition label, per the study, means: meningococcal conjugate vaccine given as trial control. The vaccinee samples were drawn from two UK trials, COV001 and COV002, one of which was a single-blind randomized controlled phase 2/3 trial testing AZD1222 (ChAdOx1 nCoV-19) in healthy adults. For TCRbeta chain sequencing, PBMC samples from trial participants were taken at day 0 and at day 28 after the second dose. Summary of the overall study and its limitations: The 56-69-year group was small, and its depth increase did not reach significance, likely because of low power. Because no day 14 peak-response samples were available, repertoires were characterized only after the peak T cell response. Most participants were white British and females outnumbered males, and the authors suggested that clonal diversity may have been underestimated. The whole spike protein was spanned by vaccine-associated CD4 TCRs, and dominant responses were seen in regions 160-218 and 743-854. Spike-specific TCR breadth and depth rose significantly after two AZD1222 doses compared with day 0 and with MenACWY recipients. Epitopes outside the regions mutated in the B.1.351 and B.1.1.7 variants were reportedly recognized by nearly half of the unique spike-specific TCRs. Only a handful of AZD1222 recipients were SARS-CoV-2 seropositive at baseline, limiting conclusions about previously exposed vaccinees.

CDR1 SGDLS and CDR2 YYNGEE are derived from the germline V gene. The V end gives up 5 bases and the J end 0 bases, leaving 6 bases in the junction not matched to a gene. Including cysteine and phenylalanine, the CDR3 has 15 amino acids. Here the CDR3 DNA is all that survives: 45 bases in frame from base 1. The CDR3 regions of human TCRbeta chains were analyzed by immunosequencing. The study's processing was this. TCRs in the repertoires were matched against a reference library of SARS-CoV-2-specific TCRs that had been generated with the MIRA antigen-specificity platform. Breadth was defined as the fraction of unique TCRs that were SARS-CoV-2-associated, and depth was defined as the fraction of total T cells that were SARS-CoV-2-associated. Using the MIRA data, each spike-specific TCR was assigned both to the spike region to which the TCR was reactive and to a CD4 or CD8 class. Log10-transformed breadth and depth values were compared by one-way ANOVA with Sidak's multiple comparisons tests. Sourced from immuneACCESS, this table was stored by TCRdb with only in-frame sequences that have V and J called. A share of the clones is absent; for the studies checked, an unresolved V gene accounts for under half, and the remainder has no known explanation. That table gives V, J and clone size, and the DNA gave D and trimming. The sample table lists 200,000 or so clones, 85% to 90% of them with a count of one. The ten largest clones represent 2.5% to 3% of the sample.

Comment on this clone: No cognate antigen has been identified for it. No much larger clonotype is one base removed from it; base qualities were not supplied.

Recombination joined TRBV9 with TRBJ1-1; 8 bases in the junction line up with TRBD1. The sequences come from peripheral blood, collected on day 0 of MenACWY control vaccination. This sequence originates from an adult in good health. The DNA sequence is as follows: TGTGCCAGCAGTAAGACAGGGGCCCTGAACACTGAAGCTTTCTTT. This translates into CASSKTGALNTEAFF.